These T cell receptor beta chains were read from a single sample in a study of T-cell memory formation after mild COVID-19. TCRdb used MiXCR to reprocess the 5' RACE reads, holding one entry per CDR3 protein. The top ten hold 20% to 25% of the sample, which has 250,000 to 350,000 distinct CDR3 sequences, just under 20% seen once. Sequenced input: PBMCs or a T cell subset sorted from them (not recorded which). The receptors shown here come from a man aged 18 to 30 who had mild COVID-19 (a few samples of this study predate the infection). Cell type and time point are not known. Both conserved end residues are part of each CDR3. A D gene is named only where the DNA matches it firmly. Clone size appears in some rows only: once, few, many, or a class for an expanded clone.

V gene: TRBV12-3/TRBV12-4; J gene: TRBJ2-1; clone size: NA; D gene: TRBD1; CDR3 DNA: TGTGCCACCACCCGGGACAGGGGTAGCAATGAGCAGTTCTTC; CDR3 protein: CATTRDRGSNEQFF
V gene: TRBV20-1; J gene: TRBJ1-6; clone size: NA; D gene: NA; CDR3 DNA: TGCAGTGCTAGCCGGCCCAATGAGAATTCACCCCTCCACTTT; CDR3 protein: CSASRPNENSPLHF
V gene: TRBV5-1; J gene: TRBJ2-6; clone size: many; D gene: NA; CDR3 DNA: TGCGCCAGCAGCTTGGAAGGGACTGCTGGGGCCAACGTCCTGACTTTC; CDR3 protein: CASSLEGTAGANVLTF
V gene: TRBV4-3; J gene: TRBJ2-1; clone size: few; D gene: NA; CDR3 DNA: TGCGCCAGCAGCCAAGATACCCAGTACGGGGCGAATGAGCAGTTCTTC; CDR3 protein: CASSQDTQYGANEQFF
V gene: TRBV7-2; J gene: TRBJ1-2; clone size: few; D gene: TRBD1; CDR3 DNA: TGTGCCAGCAGCTCTCAGGGGGCCTCTAACTATGGCTACACCTTC; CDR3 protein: CASSSQGASNYGYTF
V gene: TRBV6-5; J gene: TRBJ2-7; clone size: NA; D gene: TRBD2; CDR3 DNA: TGTGCCAGCAGGCCCGGGACTAGCGCGTCCTACGAGCAGTACTTC; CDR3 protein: CASRPGTSASYEQYF
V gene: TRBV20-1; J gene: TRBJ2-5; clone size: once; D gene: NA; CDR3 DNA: TGCAGTGCCCAGCGCGTAGAGACCCAGTACTTC; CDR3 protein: CSAQRVETQYF
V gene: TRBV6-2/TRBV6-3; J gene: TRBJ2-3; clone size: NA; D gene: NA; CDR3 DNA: TGTGCCAGCAGTTACTTACTCGACAGCAGCACAGATACGCAGTATTTT; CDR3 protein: CASSYLLDSSTDTQYF
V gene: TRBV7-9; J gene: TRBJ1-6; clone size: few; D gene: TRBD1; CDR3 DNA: TGTGCCAGCAGCTTAAGGGGACAGTGGGATTCACCCCTCCACTTT; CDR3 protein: CASSLRGQWDSPLHF
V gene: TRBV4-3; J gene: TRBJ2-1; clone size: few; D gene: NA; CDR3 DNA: TGCGCCAGCAGCCAATCGGGGAGGCATGAGCAGTTCTTC; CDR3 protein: CASSQSGRHEQFF
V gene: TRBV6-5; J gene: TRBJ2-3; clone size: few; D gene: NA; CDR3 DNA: TGTGCCAGCAGTCGCCGGACAGCCAGGACAGATACGCAGTATTTT; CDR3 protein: CASSRRTARTDTQYF
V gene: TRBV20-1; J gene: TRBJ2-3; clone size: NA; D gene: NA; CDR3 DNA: TGCAGTGCCACCAACCAACTGAGCACAGATACGCAGTATTTT; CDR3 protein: CSATNQLSTDTQYF
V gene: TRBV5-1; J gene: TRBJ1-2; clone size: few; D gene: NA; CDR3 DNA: TGCGCCAGCAGTTCAAGGTCGGATGACTATGGCTACACCTTC; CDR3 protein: CASSSRSDDYGYTF
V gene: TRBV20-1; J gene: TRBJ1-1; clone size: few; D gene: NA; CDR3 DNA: TGCAGTGCGTCGAGGGACTCGAACACTGAAGCTTTCTTT; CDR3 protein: CSASRDSNTEAFF
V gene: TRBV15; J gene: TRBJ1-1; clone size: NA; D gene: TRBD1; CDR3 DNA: TGTGCCACCTTACTGGGGAGGGGACAGGGGTCGAACACTGAAGCTTTCTTT; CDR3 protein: CATLLGRGQGSNTEAFF
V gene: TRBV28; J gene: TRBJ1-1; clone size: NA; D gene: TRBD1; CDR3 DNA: TGTGCCAGCAGTCGCCCAAGGGACAGGGTCCCTGAAGCTTTCTTT; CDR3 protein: CASSRPRDRVPEAFF
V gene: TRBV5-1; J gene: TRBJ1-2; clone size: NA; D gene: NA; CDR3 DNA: TGCGCCAGCAGCTTGCCGGGTGTATCGCCCTATGGCTACACCTTC; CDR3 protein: CASSLPGVSPYGYTF
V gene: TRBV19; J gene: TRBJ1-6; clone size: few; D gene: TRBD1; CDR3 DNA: TGTGCCAGTAAAGGGGACAGCAGACAAAATTCACCCCTCCACTTT; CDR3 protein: CASKGDSRQNSPLHF
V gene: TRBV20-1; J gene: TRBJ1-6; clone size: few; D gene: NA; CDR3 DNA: TGCAGTGCTAGATATGGGACGGATAATTCACCCCTCCACTTT; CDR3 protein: CSARYGTDNSPLHF
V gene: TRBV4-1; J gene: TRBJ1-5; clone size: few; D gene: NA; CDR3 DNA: TGCGCCAGCAGCCCTGGGTGGGGCCTCGGTCAGCCCCAGCATTTT; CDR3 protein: CASSPGWGLGQPQHF